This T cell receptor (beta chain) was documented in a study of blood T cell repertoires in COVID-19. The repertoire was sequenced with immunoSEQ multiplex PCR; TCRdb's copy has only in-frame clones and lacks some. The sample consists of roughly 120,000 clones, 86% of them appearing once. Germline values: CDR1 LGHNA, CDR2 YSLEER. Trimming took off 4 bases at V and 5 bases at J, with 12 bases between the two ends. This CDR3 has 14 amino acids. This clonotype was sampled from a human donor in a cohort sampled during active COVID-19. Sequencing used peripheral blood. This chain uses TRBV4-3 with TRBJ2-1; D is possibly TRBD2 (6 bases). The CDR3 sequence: CASSLRLVDNEQFF. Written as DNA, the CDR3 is TGCGCCAGCAGCCTTAGACTAGTTGACAATGAGCAGTTCTTC.